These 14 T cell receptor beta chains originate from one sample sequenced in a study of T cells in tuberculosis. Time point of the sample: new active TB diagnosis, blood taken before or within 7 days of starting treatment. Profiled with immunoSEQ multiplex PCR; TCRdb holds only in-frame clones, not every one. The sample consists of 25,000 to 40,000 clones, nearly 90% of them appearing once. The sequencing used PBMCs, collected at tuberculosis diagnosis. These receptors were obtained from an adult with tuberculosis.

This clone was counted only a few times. In nucleotides, the CDR3 is TGTGCCAGCAGCTTAGCGGCGGGACAGACTACCTACGAGCAGTACTTC. It translates to CASSLAAGQTTYEQYF. This sequence joins TRBV7-9 and TRBJ2-7; possibly TRBD1 for D (7 bases). Trimming shortened V by 0 bases and J by 2 bases, and 14 bases separated the two germline ends. The germline V gene encodes CDR1 SEHNR and CDR2 FQNEAQ (reference sequence). The CDR3 is 16 residues long.

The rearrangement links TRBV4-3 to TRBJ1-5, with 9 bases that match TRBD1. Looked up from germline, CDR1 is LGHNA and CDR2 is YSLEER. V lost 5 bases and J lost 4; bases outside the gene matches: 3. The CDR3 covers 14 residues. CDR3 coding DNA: TGCGCCAGCAGCATCGACAGGGGGAATCAGCCCCAGCATTTT. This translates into CASSIDRGNQPQHF.

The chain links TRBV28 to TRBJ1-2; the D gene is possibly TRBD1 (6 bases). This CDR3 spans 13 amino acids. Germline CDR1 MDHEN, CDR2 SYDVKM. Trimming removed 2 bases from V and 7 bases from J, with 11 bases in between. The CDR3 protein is CASSLRGRGGYTF. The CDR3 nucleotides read TGTGCCAGCAGTTTAAGGGGCAGGGGTGGCTACACCTTC.

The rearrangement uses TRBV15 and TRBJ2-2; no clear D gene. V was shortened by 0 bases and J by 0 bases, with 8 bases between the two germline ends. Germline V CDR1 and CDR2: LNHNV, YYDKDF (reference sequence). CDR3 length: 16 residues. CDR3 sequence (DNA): TGTGCCACCAGCAGAGATGGCGGAGCGAACACCGGGGAGCTGTTTTTT. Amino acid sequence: CATSRDGGANTGELFF.

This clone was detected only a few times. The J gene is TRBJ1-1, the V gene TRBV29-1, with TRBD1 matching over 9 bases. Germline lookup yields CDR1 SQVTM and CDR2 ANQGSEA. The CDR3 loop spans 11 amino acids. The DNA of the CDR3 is TGCAGGGCGGGACAGGGCACTGAAGCTTTCTTT. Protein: CRAGQGTEAFF.

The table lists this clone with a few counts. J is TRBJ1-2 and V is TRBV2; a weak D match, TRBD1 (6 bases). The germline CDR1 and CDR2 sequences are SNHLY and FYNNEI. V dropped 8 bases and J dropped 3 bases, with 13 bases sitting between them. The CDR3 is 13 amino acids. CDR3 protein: CASSQGGDYGYTF. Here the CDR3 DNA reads TGTGCCAGCTCACAGGGTGGGGACTATGGCTACACCTTC.

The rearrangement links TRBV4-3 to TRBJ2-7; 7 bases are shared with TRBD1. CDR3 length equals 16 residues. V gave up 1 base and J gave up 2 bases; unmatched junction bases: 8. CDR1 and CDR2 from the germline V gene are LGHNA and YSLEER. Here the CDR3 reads CASSQASSQGPYEQYF. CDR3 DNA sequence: TGCGCCAGCAGCCAAGCTTCCTCACAGGGGCCCTACGAGCAGTACTTC.

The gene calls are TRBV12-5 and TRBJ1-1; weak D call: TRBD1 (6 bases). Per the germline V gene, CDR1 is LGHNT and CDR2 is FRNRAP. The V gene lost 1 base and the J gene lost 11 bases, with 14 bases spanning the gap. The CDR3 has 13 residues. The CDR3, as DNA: TGTGCTAGTGGTTTGGGGGGGCAGCTAGTGGCTTTCTTT. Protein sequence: CASGLGGQLVAFF.

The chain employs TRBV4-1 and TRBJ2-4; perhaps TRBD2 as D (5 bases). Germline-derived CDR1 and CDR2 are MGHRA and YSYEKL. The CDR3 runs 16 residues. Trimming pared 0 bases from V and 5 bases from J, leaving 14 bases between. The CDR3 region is CASSQDTRVIENIQYF. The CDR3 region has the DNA TGCGCCAGCAGCCAAGACACGCGGGTTATCGAAAACATTCAGTACTTC.

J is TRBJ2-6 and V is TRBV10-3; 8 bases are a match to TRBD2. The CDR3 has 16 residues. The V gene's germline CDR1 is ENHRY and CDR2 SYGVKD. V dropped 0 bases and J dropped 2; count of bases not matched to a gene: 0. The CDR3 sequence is CAISESGGAGANVLTF. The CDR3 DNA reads TGTGCCATCAGTGAGTCCGGGGGGGCTGGGGCCAACGTCCTGACTTTC.

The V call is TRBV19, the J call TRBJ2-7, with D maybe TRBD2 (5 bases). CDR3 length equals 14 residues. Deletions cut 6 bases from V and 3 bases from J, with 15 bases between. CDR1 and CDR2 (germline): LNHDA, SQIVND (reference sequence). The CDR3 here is CASSSDGVGYEQYF. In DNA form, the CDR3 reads TGTGCCAGTAGCTCGGACGGGGTGGGCTACGAGCAGTACTTC.

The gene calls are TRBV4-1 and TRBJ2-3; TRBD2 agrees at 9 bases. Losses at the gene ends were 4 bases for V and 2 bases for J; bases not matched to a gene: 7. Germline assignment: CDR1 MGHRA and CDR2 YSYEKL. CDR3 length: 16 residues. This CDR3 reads CASSRLGTSLTDTQYF. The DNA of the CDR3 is TGCGCCAGCAGCCGCCTCGGGACTAGCCTCACAGATACGCAGTATTTT.

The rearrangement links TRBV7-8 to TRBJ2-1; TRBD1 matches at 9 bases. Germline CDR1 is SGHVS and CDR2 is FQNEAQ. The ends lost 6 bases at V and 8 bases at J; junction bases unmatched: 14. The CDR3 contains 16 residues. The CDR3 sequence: CASSLTDRGFFDEQFF. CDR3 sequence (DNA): TGTGCCAGCAGTTTGACGGACAGGGGATTTTTTGATGAGCAGTTCTTC. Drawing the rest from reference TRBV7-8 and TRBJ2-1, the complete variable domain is GAGVSQSPRYKVAKRGQDVALRCDPISGHVSLFWYQQALGQGPEFLTYFQNEAQLDKSGLPSDRFFAERPEGSVSTLKIQRTQQEDSAVYLCASSLTDRGFFDEQFFGPGTRLTVL.

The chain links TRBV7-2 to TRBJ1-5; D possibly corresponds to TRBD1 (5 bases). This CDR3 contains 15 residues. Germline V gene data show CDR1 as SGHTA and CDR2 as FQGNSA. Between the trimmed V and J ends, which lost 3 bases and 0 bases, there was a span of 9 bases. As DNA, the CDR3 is TGTGCCAGCAGCTTCCAGGGATCTAGCAATCAGCCCCAGCATTTT. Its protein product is CASSFQGSSNQPQHF.